The rows below give T cell receptor beta chains drawn from one sample of a study of blood T cell repertoires in COVID-19. Assay used: immunoSEQ multiplex PCR; TCRdb lists only in-frame clones, some missing. The sample includes 150,000 to 200,000 clones, around 89% of them seen just once. The material sequenced was peripheral blood. These receptors were obtained from a human donor in a cohort sampled during active COVID-19. CDR3s include the opening cysteine and the closing phenylalanine or tryptophan. Fields, in order: D gene, clone size, J gene, CDR3 length, V gene, CDR3 DNA, CDR3 protein. A D gene is named only where the DNA matches it firmly. For some rows the clone size is stated as once, few or many, or as a class when expanded; others skip it.

D: TRBD1; size: -; J: TRBJ1-2; length: 10; V: TRBV20-1; DNA: TGCAGCGCAGGGGGCGGTGGCTACACCTTC; CDR3: CSAGGGGYTF
D: TRBD1; size: -; J: TRBJ2-7; length: 13; V: TRBV30; DNA: TGTGCCTGGAGTGTACCCGGGACAGGGAGGCAGTACTTC; CDR3: CAWSVPGTGRQYF
D: -; size: -; J: TRBJ1-5; length: 17; V: TRBV28; DNA: TGTGCCAGCAGTGTACCACCTGAAGTGGGCCGTCGTCAGCCCCAGCATTTT; CDR3: CASSVPPEVGRRQPQHF
D: -; size: few; J: TRBJ1-2; length: 14; V: TRBV5-4; DNA: TGTGCCAGCAGCCCCAGAGGCGACCGGGGTGGCTACACCTTC; CDR3: CASSPRGDRGGYTF
D: -; size: -; J: TRBJ2-1; length: 12; V: TRBV29-1; DNA: TGCAGCGTTAGTAGCTCCTACAATGAGCAGTTCTTC; CDR3: CSVSSSYNEQFF
D: TRBD1; size: -; J: TRBJ1-5; length: 15; V: TRBV7-2; DNA: TGTGCCAGCAGTTCTCAGGGGGATGGCAATCAGCCCCAGCATTTT; CDR3: CASSSQGDGNQPQHF
D: TRBD1; size: -; J: TRBJ1-2; length: 14; V: TRBV23-1; DNA: TGCGCCAGCAACAGAGGACAGGCTCGCTATGGCTACACCTTC; CDR3: CASNRGQARYGYTF
D: TRBD1; size: -; J: TRBJ2-7; length: 15; V: TRBV5-1; DNA: TGCGCCAGCAGCATAGACCGGACAGGGGGTTACGAGCAGTACTTC; CDR3: CASSIDRTGGYEQYF
D: TRBD2; size: -; J: TRBJ2-7; length: 13; V: TRBV7-2; DNA: TGTGCCAGCAGCCAGGGACTAGCTAACGAGCAGTACTTC; CDR3: CASSQGLANEQYF
D: -; size: -; J: TRBJ2-2; length: 15; V: TRBV7-2; DNA: TGTGCCAGCAGCTTAGGGGGGGCGAACACCGGGGAGCTGTTTTTT; CDR3: CASSLGGANTGELFF
D: -; size: -; J: TRBJ1-2; length: 12; V: TRBV19; DNA: TGTGCCAGTAAGGGAGGGAACTATGGCTACACCTTC; CDR3: CASKGGNYGYTF
D: -; size: few; J: TRBJ1-1; length: 13; V: TRBV18; DNA: TGTGCCAGCTCACCAGAGATGAACACTGAAGCTTTCTTT; CDR3: CASSPEMNTEAFF
D: -; size: -; J: TRBJ1-1; length: 12; V: TRBV28; DNA: TGTGCCATTACTAACTTGGACACTGAAGCTTTCTTT; CDR3: CAITNLDTEAFF
D: -; size: many; J: TRBJ2-5; length: 10; V: TRBV25-1; DNA: TGTGCTTCAGGGGGGGAGACCCAGTACTTC; CDR3: CASGGETQYF
D: TRBD1; size: -; J: TRBJ2-2; length: 15; V: TRBV11-1; DNA: TGTGCCAGCAGCCCCGGGACAGGGTTGTTTGGGGAGCTGTTTTTT; CDR3: CASSPGTGLFGELFF
D: -; size: -; J: TRBJ2-7; length: 15; V: TRBV19; DNA: TGTGCCAGTAGTAAAGGGGCGGAGAGGCCCTACGAGCAGTACTTC; CDR3: CASSKGAERPYEQYF
D: -; size: few; J: TRBJ1-5; length: 17; V: TRBV28; DNA: TGTGCCAGCAGTGAGGTAGAGTCTGTAAATGGCAATCAGCCCCAGCATTTT; CDR3: CASSEVESVNGNQPQHF
D: -; size: few; J: TRBJ1-1; length: 15; V: TRBV7-9; DNA: TGTGCCAGCAGCTTAGCGCGGGGAGGGGACACTGAAGCTTTCTTT; CDR3: CASSLARGGDTEAFF
D: TRBD1; size: -; J: TRBJ2-7; length: 12; V: TRBV2; DNA: TGTGCCAGCAGGATACAGGGGTGGGAGCAGTACTTC; CDR3: CASRIQGWEQYF
D: TRBD1; size: -; J: TRBJ1-2; length: 13; V: TRBV7-8; DNA: TGTGCCAGCAGCCCCGACAGGGGGAATGGCTACACCTTC; CDR3: CASSPDRGNGYTF
D: -; size: -; J: TRBJ2-7; length: 15; V: TRBV15; DNA: TGTGCCACCAGCAGAGTAGCCAGGGTGATCGAAGAGCAGTACTTC; CDR3: CATSRVARVIEEQYF
D: TRBD1; size: -; J: TRBJ2-7; length: 14; V: TRBV28; DNA: TGTGCCAGTGGGGGGCAGGGGGCAGCCTACGAGCAGTACTTC; CDR3: CASGGQGAAYEQYF
D: TRBD1; size: -; J: TRBJ2-2; length: 16; V: TRBV15; DNA: TGTGCCACCAGCAGAGGGGACAGGGGGCGAACCGGGGAGCTGTTTTTT; CDR3: CATSRGDRGRTGELFF
D: -; size: few; J: TRBJ1-1; length: 13; V: TRBV3-1/TRBV3-2; DNA: TGTGCCAGCAGCCAGCCCACAGGGATTAGCGCTTTCTTT; CDR3: CASSQPTGISAFF
D: -; size: -; J: TRBJ2-7; length: 12; V: TRBV7-2; DNA: TGTGCCAGCAGCAGCGGGTTCTACGAGCAGTACTTC; CDR3: CASSSGFYEQYF
D: -; size: -; J: TRBJ2-1; length: 15; V: TRBV14; DNA: TGTGCCAGCAGCCAAAGCCTCTATAGAACCAATGAGCAGTTCTTC; CDR3: CASSQSLYRTNEQFF
D: -; size: -; J: TRBJ2-3; length: 15; V: TRBV15; DNA: TGTGCCACCAGCAGAGACGGCGGGAGCACAGATACGCAGTATTTT; CDR3: CATSRDGGSTDTQYF
D: -; size: -; J: TRBJ1-4; length: 14; V: TRBV6-5; DNA: TGTGCCAGCAATAGGTTGTTCGAGGGTGAAAAACTGTTTTTT; CDR3: CASNRLFEGEKLFF
D: -; size: -; J: TRBJ2-5; length: 13; V: TRBV29-1; DNA: TGCAGCGTCCTTCTTTACATCCAAGAGACCCAGTACTTC; CDR3: CSVLLYIQETQYF
D: TRBD1; size: -; J: TRBJ2-2; length: 17; V: TRBV5-1; DNA: TGCGCCAGCAGCCCTCGGGGACAGGGCCTGAACACCGGGGAGCTGTTTTTT; CDR3: CASSPRGQGLNTGELFF
D: -; size: -; J: TRBJ2-5; length: 14; V: TRBV18; DNA: TGTGCCAGCTCACCAAGGCTAGGGGCGGAGACCCAGTACTTC; CDR3: CASSPRLGAETQYF
D: -; size: -; J: TRBJ1-2; length: 13; V: TRBV10-1; DNA: TGCGCCAGCAGTCCGGACAGACAGTATGGCTACACCTTC; CDR3: CASSPDRQYGYTF
D: TRBD2; size: -; J: TRBJ2-3; length: 16; V: TRBV5-4; DNA: TGTGCCAGCAGCCCAGGACTAGCGGGGAGCACAGATACGCAGTATTTT; CDR3: CASSPGLAGSTDTQYF
D: -; size: -; J: TRBJ2-1; length: 16; V: TRBV19; DNA: TGTGCCAGTAGTATAGTTGCGGGGCCCTCCTACAATGAGCAGTTCTTC; CDR3: CASSIVAGPSYNEQFF
D: -; size: few; J: TRBJ1-2; length: 15; V: TRBV19; DNA: TGTGCCAGTAGTATTGCCCAGGCTCCGGACTATGGCTACACCTTC; CDR3: CASSIAQAPDYGYTF
D: -; size: -; J: TRBJ1-2; length: 13; V: TRBV10-1; DNA: TGCGCCAGCAGTGAGAGAAGGGGAGGTGGCTACACCTTC; CDR3: CASSERRGGGYTF
D: -; size: -; J: TRBJ2-7; length: 13; V: TRBV5-1; DNA: TGCGCCAGCAGCTTGGAGGCGAACTACGGGCAGTACTTC; CDR3: CASSLEANYGQYF
D: TRBD1; size: once; J: TRBJ2-3; length: 12; V: TRBV25-1; DNA: TGTGCCAGCACGGGACAGGGGGTTACGCAGTATTTT; CDR3: CASTGQGVTQYF
D: TRBD2; size: -; J: TRBJ2-1; length: 15; V: TRBV5-1; DNA: TGCGCCAGCAGCAAAGCCCCTAGCGGCAACAATGAGCAGTTCTTC; CDR3: CASSKAPSGNNEQFF
D: TRBD1; size: -; J: TRBJ1-1; length: 15; V: TRBV19; DNA: TGTGCCAGCGGCGAGGTGGGGACAGGGAGGATCGAAGCTTTCTTT; CDR3: CASGEVGTGRIEAFF
D: -; size: few; J: TRBJ1-5; length: 13; V: TRBV3-1/TRBV3-2; DNA: TGTGCCAGCAGCCAAGCGGGGGACCAGCCCCAGCATTTT; CDR3: CASSQAGDQPQHF
D: -; size: -; J: TRBJ2-3; length: 15; V: TRBV7-2; DNA: TGTGCCAGCAGCGCCCTCGGAGGCCCCACAGATACGCAGTATTTT; CDR3: CASSALGGPTDTQYF
D: -; size: -; J: TRBJ2-1; length: 17; V: TRBV28; DNA: TGTGCCAGCACCTCAGCTCCTGGCGGAGACGGATTGAATGAGCAGTTCTTC; CDR3: CASTSAPGGDGLNEQFF
D: TRBD1; size: -; J: TRBJ2-7; length: 15; V: TRBV5-1; DNA: TGCGCCAGCAGCGTTACAGGGGACCCCACCTACGAGCAGTACTTC; CDR3: CASSVTGDPTYEQYF
D: -; size: few; J: TRBJ2-3; length: 13; V: TRBV27; DNA: TGTGCCAGCAAGGGCGGGAGCACAGATACGCAGTATTTT; CDR3: CASKGGSTDTQYF
D: TRBD1; size: once; J: TRBJ1-2; length: 13; V: TRBV5-4; DNA: TGTGCCACCACGAGGGACAGGGGTAAAGGCTACACCTTC; CDR3: CATTRDRGKGYTF
D: -; size: -; J: TRBJ2-3; length: 14; V: TRBV5-1; DNA: TGCGCCAGCAGCGCGGACAGTATAACAGATACGCAGTATTTT; CDR3: CASSADSITDTQYF